The TCR beta chain described here comes from a study of T cell clones after liver transplantation. Turning to the study itself: A pre-transplant mixed lymphocyte reaction with TCRbeta sequencing defined graft-donor-reactive clones followed in post-transplant blood.

The CDR3 is 16 residues long. With 4 bases clipped from V and 7 bases from J, the junction kept 12 bases outside the gene matches. Germline CDR1 reads SGHKS; CDR2 reads YYEKEE (reference sequence). Notes on the study in general: Post-transplant time points were not standardized, so conclusions are preliminary. The donor-reactive repertoire was only partly measurable in a couple of subjects, lacking donor cells.

Concerning this clone: Its antigen is currently unknown.

Profiled with immunoSEQ multiplex PCR; TCRdb holds only in-frame clones, not every one. Of about 120,000 clones listed, 90% are singletons. The rearrangement links TRBV5-5 to TRBJ2-7; 12 bases are shared with TRBD2. This TCR was recovered from a human patient who received a liver transplant. The graft donor may account for some of the T cells. Sequenced material: CD4+ T cells from blood, taken 12 months after liver transplant. The CDR3 DNA reads TGTGCCAGCAGCGGGGGAAGACTAGCGGGAGTGGGTGAGCAGTACTTC. Its protein is CASSGGRLAGVGEQYF.